One and the same sample provided the 21 T cell receptor beta chains below, sequenced in a study of OX40 agonist ivuxolimab in advanced cancers. The table came from immunoSEQ multiplex PCR; TCRdb's copy has only in-frame clones and leaves some out. This table holds about 77,000 clones, around four fifths found once. The sequenced sample was CD4+ or CD8+ T cells sorted from blood, obtained in a trial of the OX40 agonist ivuxolimab. These receptors were obtained from an adult with an advanced solid tumor such as melanoma, head and neck, liver or kidney cancer.

This chain uses TRBV5-1 with TRBJ2-2; D unclear. From germline, CDR1 is SGHRS and CDR2 YFSETQ. V was cut by 4 bases and J by 1 base, with 11 bases left in between. CDR3 length equals 15 residues. The CDR3 DNA is TGCGCCAGCAGCCCGGGTGGAAGGAACACCGGGGAGCTGTTTTTT. Encoded protein: CASSPGGRNTGELFF.

This rearrangement joins TRBV30 to TRBJ2-5; 12 nucleotides align to TRBD2. Germline V CDR1 and CDR2: GTSNPN, SVGIG (reference sequence). V dropped 4 bases and J dropped 5; count of bases not matched to a gene: 8. The CDR3 contains 15 residues. CDR3 amino acids: CAWTGQTSGGETQYF. CDR3 sequence (DNA): TGTGCCTGGACTGGTCAGACTAGCGGGGGTGAGACCCAGTACTTC. Based on the CDR3 plus reference TRBV30 and TRBJ2-5, the full variable domain is SQTIHQWPATLVQPVGSPLSLECTVEGTSNPNLYWYRQAAGRGLQLLFYSVGIGQISSEVPQNLSASRPQDRQFILSSKKLLLSDSGFYLCAWTGQTSGGETQYFGPGTRLLVL.

This clone was observed a few times. The V gene is TRBV29-1, the J gene TRBJ2-7; 11 nucleotides agree with TRBD2. CDR3 length: 17 amino acids. Per the germline V gene, CDR1 is SQVTM and CDR2 is ANQGSEA. The junction had 11 bases not matched to a gene; V was cut back by 4 bases and J by 0 bases. In nucleotides, the CDR3 is TGCAGCGTTGGTGCAGTAGCGGGAGGGCCGAGCTCCTACGAGCAGTACTTC. Translation gives CSVGAVAGGPSSYEQYF.

The V call is TRBV6-5, the J call TRBJ1-6; D gene uncertain. This CDR3 has 16 amino acids. The germline V and J ends were trimmed by 2 bases and 3 bases, with 11 bases remaining between them. The germline gives CDR1 MNHEY, CDR2 SVGAGI. DNA for the CDR3: TGTGCCAGCAGTTACGGCCGGGAAGGCTATAATTCACCCCTCCACTTT. Encoded protein: CASSYGREGYNSPLHF.

The V call is TRBV7-9, the J call TRBJ2-6; TRBD2 agrees at 8 bases. After removal of 5 bases from V and 1 base from J, the junction contained 10 bases not matched to a gene. The CDR3 length is 18 residues. Germline V gives CDR1 SEHNR, CDR2 FQNEAQ (reference sequence). The CDR3 DNA sequence: TGTGCCAGCAGCCCCGGGAAGCGGGGGCTGTCTGGGGCCAACGTCCTGACTTTC. Protein sequence: CASSPGKRGLSGANVLTF.

In its sample, this clone was seen a few times. The genes are TRBV9 and TRBJ2-7, with 9 bases identical to TRBD1. The germline V gene encodes CDR1 SGDLS and CDR2 YYNGEE. The trim removed 6 bases at V and 1 base at J, leaving 5 bases unmatched. CDR3 length equals 14 residues. This CDR3 is CASTPGTGSYEQYF. As DNA, the CDR3 is TGTGCCAGCACCCCCGGGACAGGGTCCTACGAGCAGTACTTC.

V and J are TRBV6-5 and TRBJ2-7; tentative D call: TRBD2 (5 bases). The CDR3 contains 15 residues. In germline, CDR1 is MNHEY, CDR2 SVGAGI. The V end lost 6 bases, the J end lost 2 bases, and 17 bases lay between the germline ends. CDR3 residues: CASSSQRAHPYEQYF. The CDR3 DNA sequence: TGTGCCAGCAGCTCTCAGAGGGCCCACCCCTACGAGCAGTACTTC.

The gene calls are TRBV28 and TRBJ2-7; 10 bases fit TRBD1. With V trimmed by 7 bases and J by 5 bases, 8 bases remained unmatched. The length of the CDR3 is 14 residues. The germline CDR1 and CDR2 sequences are MDHEN and SYDVKM. This chain's CDR3 is CASTGTGDLHEQYF. CDR3 nucleotides: TGTGCCAGCACTGGGACAGGGGATCTTCACGAGCAGTACTTC.

This clone is medium-sized by share. The rearrangement links TRBV5-1 to TRBJ1-2, with D hard to call. V lost 0 bases and J lost 6, with 15 bases in between. The germline V gene encodes CDR1 SGHRS and CDR2 YFSETQ. This CDR3 is 15 amino acids long. The CDR3 nucleotides read TGCGCCAGCAGCTTGGGGATAGGGCCCACCGATGGCTACACCTTC. Encoded protein: CASSLGIGPTDGYTF.

The genes are TRBV28 and TRBJ1-4; maybe TRBD1 (5 bases). V was cut by 7 bases and J by 8 bases, with 17 bases left in between. This CDR3 region has 14 residues. Germline-derived CDR1 and CDR2 are MDHEN and SYDVKM. The CDR3 loop is CASMYGGPMEKLFF. In DNA, the CDR3 is TGTGCCAGCATGTATGGGGGTCCTATGGAAAAACTGTTTTTT.

Concerning this clone itself: Other DNA sequences of this sample code for an identical CDR3. The V and J genes are TRBV19 and TRBJ2-7; D unresolved. The length of the CDR3 is 12 residues. Germline CDR1 reads LNHDA; CDR2 reads SQIVND (reference sequence). V shed 4 bases and J shed 4 bases, with 8 bases lying between them. CDR3: CASSRGRYEQYF. CDR3 nucleotides: TGTGCCAGTAGTAGGGGAAGGTACGAGCAGTACTTC.

The chain employs TRBV7-9 and TRBJ1-1; D unresolved. This CDR3 region has 12 residues. Germline V CDR1 and CDR2: SEHNR, FQNEAQ (reference sequence). Trimming removed 5 bases at V and 5 bases at J, with 9 bases between. The CDR3, as DNA: TGTGCCAGCAGCCCTACATCTACTGAAGCTTTCTTT. Its protein is CASSPTSTEAFF.

The J gene is TRBJ2-2, the V gene TRBV25-1; TRBD1 matches at 8 bases. The junction had 7 bases not matched to a gene; V was cut back by 5 bases and J by 5 bases. The germline V gene encodes CDR1 MGHDK and CDR2 SYGVNS. The CDR3 contains 15 residues. This CDR3 is CASSFLDRETGELFF. DNA for the CDR3: TGTGCCAGCAGTTTCCTGGACAGGGAGACCGGGGAGCTGTTTTTT.

The chain uses TRBV5-4 and TRBJ2-1; the D gene is possibly TRBD2 (6 bases). Germline CDR1 and CDR2: SGHNT and YYREEE (reference sequence). The CDR3 runs to 14 residues. The V and J ends lost 4 bases and 4 bases respectively, with 12 bases between them. This CDR3 reads CASSLAGPYNEQFF. The CDR3 DNA follows: TGTGCCAGCAGCCTGGCGGGACCTTACAATGAGCAGTTCTTC.

J is TRBJ1-3 and V is TRBV30, with a tentative D call TRBD1 (5 bases). Trimming took off 4 bases at V and 1 base at J, with 8 bases between the two ends. The CDR3 loop spans 13 amino acids. In germline, CDR1 is GTSNPN, CDR2 SVGIG (reference sequence). Written as DNA, the CDR3 is TGTGCCTGGACAGGGAGATCTGGAAACACCATATATTTT. This gives the protein CAWTGRSGNTIYF.

The rearrangement links TRBV30 to TRBJ1-5, with 8 bases identical to TRBD1. Germline V gene lookup returns CDR1 GTSNPN and CDR2 SVGIG (reference sequence). Trimming took 2 bases from V and 4 from J; bases not matched to a gene: 1. This CDR3 spans 13 amino acids. The CDR3 DNA follows: TGTGCCTGGAGTCAGGGGGCGAATCAGCCCCAGCATTTT. It specifies CAWSQGANQPQHF.

This chain links TRBV7-8 with TRBJ2-3; perhaps TRBD2 as D (6 bases). CDR1 SGHVS and CDR2 FQNEAQ come from the germline V gene. Trimming took 0 bases from V and 5 from J, leaving 12 bases between them. CDR3 length: 15 amino acids. The CDR3 spells CASSLASGAGDTQYF. DNA of the CDR3: TGTGCCAGCAGCTTAGCGTCGGGAGCTGGAGATACGCAGTATTTT.

V usage is TRBV6-1 and J usage is TRBJ2-4; D unresolved. Trimming cost V 3 bases and J 4 bases, with 7 bases left between them. CDR1 is MNHNS and CDR2 is SASEGT in the germline V gene. CDR3 length: 13 residues. The CDR3 bases are TGTGCCAGCAGTGAGGCGCCGAAAAACATTCAGTACTTC. This codes for CASSEAPKNIQYF.

V and J are TRBV7-6 and TRBJ2-7, with 7 bases identical to TRBD1. The CDR3 has 14 amino acids. Trimming cost V 3 bases and J 1 base; bases outside gene matches: 3. Germline V gene sequence: CDR1 SGHVS, CDR2 FNYEAQ. CDR3 residues: CASSLDRSSYEQYF. CDR3 in DNA: TGTGCCAGCAGCTTGGACAGGTCATCCTACGAGCAGTACTTC.

This chain uses TRBV30 with TRBJ2-3, with D possibly matching TRBD1 (6 bases). Per germline, CDR1 GTSNPN and CDR2 SVGIG (reference sequence). The CDR3 totals 14 residues. Trimming cost V 3 bases and J 0 bases, with 10 bases left between them. The CDR3 reads CAWRDSTSTDTQYF. The CDR3 DNA reads TGTGCCTGGAGGGACAGTACTAGCACAGATACGCAGTATTTT.

Notes on this clone: Other nucleotide sequences from this sample produce the same CDR3. V gene TRBV25-1 combines with J gene TRBJ2-7, with 8 bases aligning to TRBD1. Trimming took 6 bases from V and 4 from J; bases not matched to a gene: 5. Germline V gene lookup returns CDR1 MGHDK and CDR2 SYGVNS. The CDR3 is 13 amino acids. The CDR3: CASRDDRGYEQYF. Written as DNA, the CDR3 is TGTGCCAGCAGGGACGACAGGGGATACGAGCAGTACTTC.